The clone carrying this T cell receptor (beta chain) has only a few counts. The V end lost 5 bases, the J end lost 2 bases, and 13 bases lay between the germline ends. Germline V lookup: CDR1 SQVTM, CDR2 ANQGSEA. The CDR3 consists of 13 residues. In TCRdb, the RT-PCR reads were re-called with MiXCR into one record per CDR3 protein. The sample contains more than 150,000 distinct CDR3 sequences, roughly a tenth of which appear only once. This sample stems from a study of response to subunit inactivated influenza vaccine. This material consisted of CD8+ T cells sorted from PBMCs, taken roughly 24 months after vaccination. This TCR was recovered from a man between 50 and 70 years old who received an inactivated influenza vaccine. This rearrangement joins TRBV29-1 to TRBJ2-7; a possible D gene is TRBD2 (6 bases). The CDR3 DNA reads TGCAGCGTTAGGGGAGGATTAGCCTACGAGCAGTACTTC. Translating it yields CSVRGGLAYEQYF.